The 3 T cell receptor beta chains in this list originate from one sample, sequenced in a study of vaccination and CD4 T cells after COVID-19. Treatment defined: approximately 9-day PBMC culture with coronavirus spike peptide pools or control peptides (ViraFEST assay). Oncomine TCR Beta short-read sequencing was applied to DNA from cultured CD4+ T cells. TCRdb passed the PCR reads through MiXCR, listing each CDR3 protein once. Seen here are under 9,500 distinct CDR3 sequences, roughly half observed once, and the top ten hold roughly 18%. Their antigen targets remain unknown. The sample taken for sequencing was CD4+ T cells from blood, cultured in vitro. The receptors come from a human donor who had recovered from COVID-19.

In this sample, this clonotype is large. The rearrangement uses TRBV28 and TRBJ1-1; a possible D gene is TRBD1 (5 bases). From germline, CDR1 is MDHEN and CDR2 SYDVKM. The CDR3 is 14 amino acids. V lost 5 bases and J 9 bases, leaving 19 bases between the germline ends. CDR3 sequence: CASSTSRDSSKAFF. The CDR3 DNA reads TGTGCCAGCAGTACATCCAGGGATTCGAGTAAAGCTTTCTTT.

This chain uses TRBV5-1 with TRBJ2-3, with 8 bases that match TRBD2. CDR3 size: 19 residues. Germline trimming cut 0 bases from V and 1 base from J; bases unmatched to any gene: 13. In germline, CDR1 is SGHRS, CDR2 YFSETQ. The DNA for the CDR3 is TGCGCCAGCAGCTTGGAGTCGGGGGTGGGGACTAGGCGCACAGATACGCAGTATTTT. It translates to CASSLESGVGTRRTDTQYF.

This clonotype was picked up one time. CDR3 in amino acids: CASSLDTTAGTDTQYF. CDR3 sequence (DNA): TGTGCCAGCAGCTTAGATACAACCGCAGGGACAGATACGCAGTATTTT. V is TRBV11-3 and J is TRBJ2-3; maybe TRBD1 (5 bases). There are 16 residues in the CDR3. V lost 0 bases, J lost 3 bases, and 13 bases lay in between. The V gene's germline CDR1 is SGHNT and CDR2 YENEEA.